This T cell receptor beta chain was recorded in a study of cytomegalovirus exposure and HLA in healthy donors. Clones were sequenced by immunoSEQ multiplex PCR, and TCRdb holds only the in-frame ones, with some missing. The sample records about 56,000 clones, about 91% being singletons. V was shortened by 0 bases and J by 3 bases, with 18 bases between the two germline ends. Germline V lookup: CDR1 SGHTA, CDR2 FQGNSA. The CDR3 loop spans 18 amino acids. The chain links TRBV7-2 to TRBJ1-5, with D possibly being TRBD1 (6 bases). The source is a woman between 18 and 29 years old in good health and CMV-seronegative. Sequenced: PBMCs. The CDR3 bases are TGTGCCAGCAGCTTAGCCCCGCGGTTGGGGGCAATCAATCAGCCCCAGCATTTT. This gives the protein CASSLAPRLGAINQPQHF.